Following are 32 T cell receptor beta chains from one sample sequenced in a study of radiotherapy plus CTLA-4 blockade in lung cancer. TCRdb keeps only in-frame clones here, not all; method: immunoSEQ multiplex PCR. The sample includes 80,000 to 100,000 clones, approximately 78% of them seen just once. This specimen was peripheral blood, taken from a patient treated with radiotherapy plus ipilimumab. Receptors were obtained from a human donor with non-small cell lung cancer who had a partial response to radiotherapy plus ipilimumab.

The V and J genes are TRBV2 and TRBJ2-1; D is uncertain. This CDR3 region has 10 residues. Germline values: CDR1 SNHLY, CDR2 FYNNEI. Between the trimmed V and J ends, which lost 4 bases and 14 bases, there was a span of 9 bases. The CDR3 region has the DNA TGTGCCAGCAGTGTTCGAGTTAAGTTCTTC. Its protein is CASSVRVKFF.

V and J are TRBV23-1 and TRBJ1-2, with TRBD1 matching over 12 bases. TRBV23-1 is classed as an ORF, of uncertain function. The CDR3 is 13 amino acids. V was pared by 9 bases and J by 6 bases, with 5 bases of the junction left unmatched. The CDR3 region is CARTGTGGNGYTF. Here the CDR3 DNA reads TGCGCCAGAACCGGGACAGGGGGCAATGGCTACACCTTC.

This chain connects TRBV28 to TRBJ1-4, with a tentative D call TRBD1 (6 bases). Trimming removed 6 bases from V and 4 bases from J, with 12 bases in between. Germline V lookup: CDR1 MDHEN, CDR2 SYDVKM. The length of the CDR3 is 14 residues. CDR3 sequence (DNA): TGTGCCAGCAGCCCGAGGGGGAATAATGAAAAACTGTTTTTT. Amino acid sequence: CASSPRGNNEKLFF.

The CDR3 nucleotides read TGTGCCAGCAGTCACGGCAGGGGAGGGACTGAAGCTTTCTTT. It translates to CASSHGRGGTEAFF. The chain uses TRBV5-6 and TRBJ1-1; D may be TRBD1 (6 bases). CDR3 length: 14 amino acids. Germline assignment: CDR1 SGHDT and CDR2 YYEEEE. Deletions cut 5 bases from V and 5 bases from J, with 16 bases between. The whole variable domain, remainder taken from reference TRBV5-6 and TRBJ1-1, is DAGVTQSPTHLIKTRGQQVTLRCSPKSGHDTVSWYQQALGQGPQFIFQYYEEEERQRGNFPDRFSGHQFPNYSSELNVNALLLGDSALYLCASSHGRGGTEAFFGQGTRLTVV.

The V and J genes are TRBV10-3 and TRBJ2-7; D call uncertain. There are 11 residues in the CDR3. The V end was cut by 6 bases, the J end by 6 bases, with 9 bases between. Germline V CDR1 and CDR2: ENHRY, SYGVKD. DNA of the CDR3: TGTGCCATCAGAGGTTCGGGCGAGCAGTACTTC. Translating gives CAIRGSGEQYF.

The chain recombines TRBV7-3 with TRBJ2-1; TRBD1 matches at 10 bases. V lost 4 bases, J lost 3 bases, and 3 bases stayed unmatched. CDR3 length equals 15 residues. CDR1 is SGHTA, CDR2 FQGTGA, per germline. DNA for the CDR3: TGTGCCAGCAGCTCCCGGGACAGGGGCTACAATGAGCAGTTCTTC. It yields the protein CASSSRDRGYNEQFF.

The CDR3 loop is CASSLAFNQQNTGELFF. The CDR3, as DNA: TGTGCCAGCAGCTTAGCTTTCAATCAACAAAACACCGGGGAGCTGTTTTTT. The rearrangement joins TRBV7-2 to TRBJ2-2; D gene unclear. V lost 0 bases to trimming and J lost 2 bases, with 13 bases between them. Germline CDR1 and CDR2: SGHTA and FQGNSA. This CDR3 region has 17 residues.

The J gene is TRBJ2-5, the V gene TRBV7-3; TRBD1 matches 11 bases. Germline CDR1 is SGHTA and CDR2 is FQGTGA. V was clipped by 5 bases and J by 5 bases; unmatched bases: 7. CDR3 length: 15 residues. CDR3 sequence (DNA): TGTGCCAGCAGCCCAGGACAGGGGGCTAGGGAGACCCAGTACTTC. It yields the protein CASSPGQGARETQYF.

This clone was recorded only once. In DNA, the CDR3 is TGCGCCAGCAGCTTGGATACAGGAAAAGGGACCCAGTACTTC. Amino acids: CASSLDTGKGTQYF. This chain joins TRBV5-1 and TRBJ2-5; perhaps TRBD1 as D (5 bases). CDR3 length: 14 residues. Trimming removed 0 bases from V and 7 bases from J, with 13 bases in between. Per the germline V gene, CDR1 is SGHRS and CDR2 is YFSETQ.

CDR3 sequence (DNA): TGCGCCAGCAGCTTCCGAGCGGGACCGTACAATGAGCAGTTCTTC. It yields the protein CASSFRAGPYNEQFF. J is TRBJ2-1 and V is TRBV5-1; TRBD2 aligns across 7 bases. Germline V gene sequence: CDR1 SGHRS, CDR2 YFSETQ. This CDR3 region has 15 residues. J gave up 4 bases and V 2 bases, and 6 bases lay outside the gene matches.

The rearrangement joins TRBV5-6 to TRBJ2-5; D may be TRBD2 (6 bases). Germline lookup yields CDR1 SGHDT and CDR2 YYEEEE. This CDR3 comprises 16 residues. Deletions cut 1 base from V and 5 bases from J, with 18 bases between. Written as DNA, the CDR3 is TGTGCCAGCAGCTTGTCGTTAAGGAGGGGCTCGGAGACCCAGTACTTC. Amino acids: CASSLSLRRGSETQYF.

This chain connects TRBV9 to TRBJ2-1; 7 bases line up with TRBD1. Germline trimming cut 4 bases from V and 7 bases from J; bases unmatched to any gene: 11. Germline CDR1 SGDLS, CDR2 YYNGEE. CDR3 length equals 15 residues. CDR3 sequence reads: CASSRQGVRGNEQFF. The CDR3 nucleotides are TGTGCCAGCAGCAGACAGGGCGTCCGTGGTAATGAGCAGTTCTTC.

The gene calls are TRBV9 and TRBJ2-1, with D perhaps matching TRBD2 (5 bases). This CDR3 comprises 14 residues. The V gene lost 4 bases and the J gene lost 1 base, with 9 bases spanning the gap. Germline CDR1 is SGDLS and CDR2 is YYNGEE. The CDR3 DNA sequence: TGTGCCAGCAGCCTAAGCGGATCCTACAATGAGCAGTTCTTC. Its protein is CASSLSGSYNEQFF.

This chain links TRBV11-2 with TRBJ1-1, with 7 nucleotides matching TRBD1. The germline gives CDR1 SGHAT, CDR2 FQNNGV. J lost 0 bases, V lost 4 bases, and 11 bases had no gene match. This CDR3 spans 17 amino acids. CDR3 nucleotides: TGTGCCAGCAGCTCCCCCCCAGGGACAGATCTGAACACTGAAGCTTTCTTT. Translation: CASSSPPGTDLNTEAFF.

The chain couples TRBV7-9 to TRBJ1-5; D possibly corresponds to TRBD1 (5 bases). This CDR3 contains 15 residues. CDR1 is SEHNR, CDR2 FQNEAQ, per germline (reference sequence). V was pared by 1 base and J by 3 bases, with 10 bases between. CDR3 loop: CASSLGGRDNQPQHF. CDR3 nucleotide sequence: TGTGCCAGCAGCTTAGGAGGCAGGGACAATCAGCCCCAGCATTTT.

The V and J genes are TRBV2 and TRBJ2-5; TRBD2 is a possible D gene (6 bases). Germline lookup yields CDR1 SNHLY and CDR2 FYNNEI. The length of the CDR3 is 15 residues. V shed 2 bases and J shed 2 bases, with 12 bases lying between them. The CDR3 DNA reads TGTGCCAGCAGTGAAAGGCTAGCGTTGCAAGAGACCCAGTACTTC. As protein: CASSERLALQETQYF.

The rearrangement links TRBV18 to TRBJ1-1; D uncertain. The CDR3 extends over 15 amino acids. Trimming pared 0 bases from V and 0 bases from J, leaving 8 bases between. CDR1 and CDR2 from the germline V gene are KGHSH and LQKENI. The CDR3 spells CASSPPSQMNTEAFF. The DNA for the CDR3 is TGTGCCAGCTCACCACCGTCGCAGATGAACACTGAAGCTTTCTTT.

This chain joins TRBV18 and TRBJ2-7; D unclear. V was shortened by 4 bases and J by 0 bases, with 10 bases between the two germline ends. The CDR3 consists of 14 residues. Germline-derived CDR1 and CDR2 are KGHSH and LQKENI. In nucleotides, the CDR3 is TGTGCCAGCTCACTTCTTCCAGTCTCCTACGAGCAGTACTTC. Encoded protein: CASSLLPVSYEQYF.

The chain couples TRBV5-6 to TRBJ1-5; 10 bases are shared with TRBD1. V lost 1 base to trimming and J lost 2 bases; unmatched junction nucleotides: 9. CDR3 length: 18 amino acids. CDR1 SGHDT and CDR2 YYEEEE come from the germline V gene. CDR3 sequence: CASSLRGTGVFGNQPQHF. CDR3 sequence (DNA): TGTGCCAGCAGCTTGAGGGGGACAGGGGTTTTCGGCAATCAGCCCCAGCATTTT.

The rearrangement joins TRBV27 to TRBJ2-7; tentatively, D is TRBD1 (6 bases). With 6 bases removed from V and 4 bases from J, the gap between germline ends came to 25 bases. In germline, CDR1 is MNHEY, CDR2 SMNVEV (reference sequence). The CDR3 has 17 residues. Written as DNA, the CDR3 is TGTGCCAGCAGCGTAACTCAACAGGGAGTGGGCGCGTACGAGCAGTACTTC. Protein: CASSVTQQGVGAYEQYF.

This clone was observed a single time. The chain uses TRBV5-4 and TRBJ2-1; 9 nucleotides align to TRBD2. Germline V CDR1 and CDR2: SGHNT, YYREEE (reference sequence). V shed 7 bases, J shed 6 bases, and the junction held 11 bases outside the gene matches. The CDR3 is made up of 15 amino acids. The DNA of the CDR3 is TGTGCCAGCGCCCCCTCTAGCGGGATTTTCAATGAGCAGTTCTTC. Its translation is CASAPSSGIFNEQFF.

V gene TRBV14 combines with J gene TRBJ2-3; D is unclear. CDR1 and CDR2 (germline): SGHDN, FVKESK. The CDR3 totals 13 residues. Trimming took off 3 bases at V and 5 bases at J, with 9 bases between the two ends. The CDR3 reads CASSQVLVDTQYF. CDR3 DNA sequence: TGTGCCAGCAGCCAGGTACTGGTAGATACGCAGTATTTT. Variable domain in full (rest from reference TRBV14 and TRBJ2-3): EAGVTQFPSHSVIEKGQTVTLRCDPISGHDNLYWYRRVMGKEIKFLLHFVKESKQDESGMPNNRFLAERTGGTYSTLKVQPAELEDSGVYFCASSQVLVDTQYFGPGTRLTVL.

This CDR3 reads CASSLDSSRRTDTQYF. The DNA of the CDR3 is TGCGCCAGCAGCTTGGATTCGAGCCGTCGCACAGATACGCAGTATTTT. The V call is TRBV5-1, the J call TRBJ2-3; D is uncertain. The CDR3 is made up of 16 amino acids. V was pared by 0 bases and J by 1 base, with 12 bases between. The germline gives CDR1 SGHRS, CDR2 YFSETQ.

V is TRBV30 and J is TRBJ1-5; D is undetermined. Per germline, CDR1 GTSNPN and CDR2 SVGIG (reference sequence). This CDR3 region has 18 residues. Trimming stripped 2 bases from V and 0 bases from J, with 20 bases between. The CDR3 loop reads CAWSSPTRGPYSNQPQHF. CDR3 bases: TGTGCCTGGAGTTCCCCAACTCGAGGGCCTTATAGCAATCAGCCCCAGCATTTT.

The chain uses TRBV7-9 and TRBJ1-1, with TRBD1 matching over 7 bases. V trimming: 5 bases; J trimming: 4 bases; junction bases outside the gene matches: 7. The CDR3 has 14 residues. Germline V gene sequence: CDR1 SEHNR, CDR2 FQNEAQ (reference sequence). CDR3 nucleotides: TGTGCCAGCAGCCCCTCCAGGGGGAGCACTGAAGCTTTCTTT. Translating gives CASSPSRGSTEAFF.

CDR3 region: CASSLVQGAGQETQYF. The CDR3 bases are TGTGCCAGCAGTTTAGTCCAGGGGGCCGGGCAAGAGACCCAGTACTTC. V is TRBV27 and J is TRBJ2-5; TRBD1 matches 8 bases. V lost 2 bases, J lost 2 bases, and 7 bases stayed unmatched. The length of the CDR3 is 16 residues. Germline assignment: CDR1 MNHEY and CDR2 SMNVEV (reference sequence).

This clone showed up just a few times. V usage is TRBV30 and J usage is TRBJ2-2, with D tentatively TRBD1 (5 bases). Per germline, CDR1 GTSNPN and CDR2 SVGIG (reference sequence). Trimming shortened V by 1 base and J by 4 bases, and 10 bases separated the two germline ends. This CDR3 spans 14 amino acids. DNA of the CDR3: TGTGCCTGGAGTGCTACAGGAATCACCGGGGAGCTGTTTTTT. Its translation: CAWSATGITGELFF.

V is TRBV28 and J is TRBJ2-7; D gene uncertain. V was cut by 9 bases and J by 4 bases, with 13 bases left in between. The V gene's germline CDR1 is MDHEN and CDR2 SYDVKM. The CDR3 loop spans 12 amino acids. CDR3 nucleotide sequence: TGTGCCAGTACAACCTCGGAGTACGAGCAGTACTTC. This encodes CASTTSEYEQYF.

This chain joins TRBV18 and TRBJ1-1, with 10 bases that match TRBD1. The CDR3 is 14 amino acids. Trimming cost V 3 bases and J 4 bases; bases outside gene matches: 2. Germline CDR1 reads KGHSH; CDR2 reads LQKENI. Written as DNA, the CDR3 is TGTGCCAGCTCACCGGGACAGGGGACCACTGAAGCTTTCTTT. Its protein is CASSPGQGTTEAFF.

The genes are TRBV27 and TRBJ1-1; no firm D call. The CDR3 length is 15 residues. V lost 7 bases and J lost 1, with 16 bases in between. Germline CDR1 MNHEY, CDR2 SMNVEV (reference sequence). CDR3: CASITLGPENTEAFF. The CDR3 nucleotides read TGTGCCAGCATCACCCTTGGGCCCGAGAACACTGAAGCTTTCTTT.

This chain joins TRBV6-6 and TRBJ2-7, with a weak D call TRBD1 (7 bases). Trimming cost V 0 bases and J 4 bases, with 13 bases left between them. Germline V lookup: CDR1 MNHNY, CDR2 SVGAGI (reference sequence). The CDR3 runs to 15 residues. The CDR3 is CASSYSIAGGYEQYF. CDR3 in DNA: TGTGCCAGCAGTTACTCGATCGCAGGGGGGTACGAGCAGTACTTC.

The chain carries TRBV27 and TRBJ2-3, with 10 positions matching TRBD1. After removal of 4 bases from V and 6 bases from J, the junction contained 7 bases not matched to a gene. This CDR3 comprises 15 residues. The germline V gene has CDR1 MNHEY and CDR2 SMNVEV (reference sequence). The DNA for the CDR3 is TGTGCCAGCAGTTCGACGACAGGGGGCTGGGATACGCAGTATTTT. It specifies CASSSTTGGWDTQYF.